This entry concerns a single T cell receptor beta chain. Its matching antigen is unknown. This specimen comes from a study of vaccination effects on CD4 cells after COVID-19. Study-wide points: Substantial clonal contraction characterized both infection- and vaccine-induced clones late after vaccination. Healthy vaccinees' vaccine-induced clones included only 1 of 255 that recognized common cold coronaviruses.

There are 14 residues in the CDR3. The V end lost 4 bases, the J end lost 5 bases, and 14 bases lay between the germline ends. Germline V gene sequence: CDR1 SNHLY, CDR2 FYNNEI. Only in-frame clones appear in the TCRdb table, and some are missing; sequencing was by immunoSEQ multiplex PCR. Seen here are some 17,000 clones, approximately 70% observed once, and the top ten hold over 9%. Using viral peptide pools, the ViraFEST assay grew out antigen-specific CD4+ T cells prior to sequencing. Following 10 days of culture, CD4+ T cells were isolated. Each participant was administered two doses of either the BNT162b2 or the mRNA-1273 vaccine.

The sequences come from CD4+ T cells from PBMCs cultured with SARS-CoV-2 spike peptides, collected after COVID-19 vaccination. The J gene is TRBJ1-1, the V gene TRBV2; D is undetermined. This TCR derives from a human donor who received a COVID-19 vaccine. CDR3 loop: CASSVRPMGTEAFF. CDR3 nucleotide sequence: TGTGCCAGCAGTGTACGGCCTATGGGGACTGAAGCTTTCTTT.